A selection of T cell receptor beta chains follows, all from one sample in a study of graft-versus-host responses after intestinal transplantation. Generated by immunoSEQ multiplex PCR, the TCRdb table keeps only in-frame clones and is missing some. In the table there are some 45,000 clones, over 85% of which are singletons. This specimen was PBMCs, taken 335 days after intestinal transplant. These receptors came from a human patient who received an intestinal transplant, so some T cells may come from the graft donor. Each CDR3 is given with its conserved first and last residue. A D gene is named only where the DNA matches it firmly. Clone size is stated in some rows and not others, as once, few, many or a class when expanded.

v_call: TRBV6-5; clone_size: .; cdr3_length: 15; j_call: TRBJ2-5; d_call: .; cdr3_aa: CASSPSPGRSETQYF; cdr3_nt: TGTGCCAGCAGCCCCTCTCCCGGGCGTAGTGAGACCCAGTACTTC
v_call: TRBV28; clone_size: .; cdr3_length: 14; j_call: TRBJ2-7; d_call: TRBD1; cdr3_aa: CASSAVGQGYEQYF; cdr3_nt: TGTGCCAGCAGTGCCGTGGGACAGGGCTACGAGCAGTACTTC
v_call: TRBV12-5; clone_size: .; cdr3_length: 18; j_call: TRBJ1-3; d_call: .; cdr3_aa: CASGLVLGGPRSGNTIYF; cdr3_nt: TGTGCTAGTGGTTTGGTACTGGGGGGGCCCCGCTCTGGAAACACCATATATTTT
v_call: TRBV6-4; clone_size: .; cdr3_length: 14; j_call: TRBJ2-7; d_call: .; cdr3_aa: CASSEGGSKWEQYF; cdr3_nt: TGTGCCAGCAGTGAAGGTGGGAGCAAGTGGGAGCAGTACTTC
v_call: TRBV7-3; clone_size: .; cdr3_length: 15; j_call: TRBJ2-3; d_call: .; cdr3_aa: CASSFGVAGTDTQYF; cdr3_nt: TGTGCCAGCAGCTTCGGGGTAGCCGGCACAGATACGCAGTATTTT
v_call: TRBV7-6; clone_size: .; cdr3_length: 11; j_call: TRBJ2-1; d_call: .; cdr3_aa: CASSGGASQFF; cdr3_nt: TGTGCCAGCAGTGGCGGGGCCTCCCAGTTCTTC
v_call: TRBV18; clone_size: .; cdr3_length: 17; j_call: TRBJ2-4; d_call: TRBD2; cdr3_aa: CASSPFEVRGGTDIQYF; cdr3_nt: TGTGCCAGCTCACCTTTTGAAGTTCGCGGGGGGACGGACATTCAGTACTTC
v_call: TRBV11-2; clone_size: .; cdr3_length: 10; j_call: TRBJ2-1; d_call: .; cdr3_aa: CASGSGEQFF; cdr3_nt: TGTGCCAGCGGAAGCGGCGAGCAGTTCTTC
v_call: TRBV11-2; clone_size: .; cdr3_length: 16; j_call: TRBJ2-2; d_call: .; cdr3_aa: CASSPSSVSDTGELFF; cdr3_nt: TGTGCCAGCAGCCCCAGCTCGGTATCGGACACCGGGGAGCTGTTTTTT
v_call: TRBV28; clone_size: .; cdr3_length: 15; j_call: TRBJ1-2; d_call: TRBD1; cdr3_aa: CASSTIGTGAYGYTF; cdr3_nt: TGTGCCAGCAGCACCATCGGGACAGGGGCCTATGGCTACACCTTC
v_call: TRBV5-1; clone_size: .; cdr3_length: 15; j_call: TRBJ2-3; d_call: .; cdr3_aa: CASSLIGSSTDTQYF; cdr3_nt: TGCGCCAGCAGCTTGATTGGGTCTAGCACAGATACGCAGTATTTT
v_call: TRBV6-5; clone_size: .; cdr3_length: 13; j_call: TRBJ2-5; d_call: .; cdr3_aa: CASSYRGEETQYF; cdr3_nt: TGTGCCAGCAGTTACCGGGGAGAAGAGACCCAGTACTTC
v_call: TRBV5-1; clone_size: .; cdr3_length: 16; j_call: TRBJ2-2; d_call: TRBD2; cdr3_aa: CASTPLPREGSGELFF; cdr3_nt: TGCGCCAGCACCCCATTGCCGAGGGAGGGTAGCGGGGAGCTGTTTTTT
v_call: TRBV2; clone_size: .; cdr3_length: 14; j_call: TRBJ1-3; d_call: .; cdr3_aa: CASRTGRSGNTIYF; cdr3_nt: TGTGCCAGCAGGACAGGTCGGTCTGGAAACACCATATATTTT
v_call: TRBV6-5; clone_size: .; cdr3_length: 14; j_call: TRBJ1-6; d_call: .; cdr3_aa: CASSYGRRGSPLHF; cdr3_nt: TGTGCCAGCAGTTACGGGCGGAGAGGTTCACCCCTCCACTTT
v_call: TRBV30; clone_size: once; cdr3_length: 15; j_call: TRBJ2-3; d_call: TRBD1; cdr3_aa: CAWSIVRGWSDTQYF; cdr3_nt: TGTGCCTGGAGTATCGTCAGGGGGTGGTCAGATACGCAGTATTTT
v_call: TRBV21-1; clone_size: .; cdr3_length: 21; j_call: TRBJ2-1; d_call: .; cdr3_aa: CASSKVNARTGRGRVPNEQFF; cdr3_nt: TGTGCCAGCAGCAAAGTGAATGCCCGGACAGGGCGCGGGAGGGTTCCCAATGAGCAGTTCTTC
v_call: TRBV10-3; clone_size: .; cdr3_length: 17; j_call: TRBJ2-2; d_call: TRBD2; cdr3_aa: CAISAASGTDNTGELFF; cdr3_nt: TGTGCCATCAGTGCTGCTAGCGGGACCGACAACACCGGGGAGCTGTTTTTT
v_call: TRBV10-2; clone_size: .; cdr3_length: 14; j_call: TRBJ2-1; d_call: TRBD2; cdr3_aa: CASGMRGGWDEQFF; cdr3_nt: TGCGCCAGCGGGATGAGGGGAGGGTGGGATGAGCAGTTCTTC
v_call: TRBV5-1; clone_size: .; cdr3_length: 14; j_call: TRBJ2-1; d_call: TRBD2; cdr3_aa: CASSTSGSGVEQFF; cdr3_nt: TGCGCCAGCAGCACGAGCGGGAGCGGGGTTGAGCAGTTCTTC
v_call: TRBV5-5; clone_size: .; cdr3_length: 13; j_call: TRBJ2-7; d_call: .; cdr3_aa: CASHRESSYEQYF; cdr3_nt: TGTGCCAGCCATCGTGAGTCGTCCTACGAGCAGTACTTC
v_call: TRBV7-3; clone_size: .; cdr3_length: 15; j_call: TRBJ2-3; d_call: .; cdr3_aa: CASSLMLSSTDTQYF; cdr3_nt: TGTGCCAGCAGCTTAATGTTGAGCAGCACAGATACGCAGTATTTT
v_call: TRBV5-1; clone_size: .; cdr3_length: 16; j_call: TRBJ2-1; d_call: TRBD2; cdr3_aa: CASSPTLAGVYNEQFF; cdr3_nt: TGCGCCAGCAGCCCAACGCTAGCGGGGGTCTACAATGAGCAGTTCTTC
v_call: TRBV5-4; clone_size: few; cdr3_length: 15; j_call: TRBJ1-1; d_call: TRBD1; cdr3_aa: CASSSARGQDTEAFF; cdr3_nt: TGTGCCAGCAGCTCGGCGAGGGGGCAGGACACTGAAGCTTTCTTT
v_call: TRBV6-1; clone_size: .; cdr3_length: 14; j_call: TRBJ2-3; d_call: .; cdr3_aa: CASSPGGPLDTQYF; cdr3_nt: TGTGCCAGCAGTCCAGGAGGGCCCCTGGATACGCAGTATTTT
v_call: TRBV6-5; clone_size: .; cdr3_length: 15; j_call: TRBJ1-2; d_call: TRBD1; cdr3_aa: CASSYEGASNYGYTF; cdr3_nt: TGTGCCAGCAGTTACGAGGGGGCCAGCAACTATGGCTACACCTTC
v_call: TRBV5-1; clone_size: .; cdr3_length: 16; j_call: TRBJ1-2; d_call: TRBD1; cdr3_aa: CASSPGQGFENYGYTF; cdr3_nt: TGCGCCAGCAGCCCGGGACAGGGTTTTGAAAACTATGGCTACACCTTC
v_call: TRBV27; clone_size: .; cdr3_length: 16; j_call: TRBJ1-5; d_call: .; cdr3_aa: CASGKKNAGPDQPQHF; cdr3_nt: TGTGCCAGCGGTAAAAAAAATGCGGGGCCGGATCAGCCCCAGCATTTT
v_call: TRBV7-2; clone_size: .; cdr3_length: 14; j_call: TRBJ1-1; d_call: .; cdr3_aa: CASSLTQGRTEAFF; cdr3_nt: TGTGCCAGCAGCTTAACACAGGGACGCACTGAAGCTTTCTTT
v_call: TRBV7-3; clone_size: .; cdr3_length: 19; j_call: TRBJ2-2; d_call: .; cdr3_aa: CASSFLAPGPSLNTGELFF; cdr3_nt: TGTGCCAGCAGCTTTTTGGCTCCAGGGCCCTCCCTGAACACCGGGGAGCTGTTTTTT
v_call: TRBV5-6; clone_size: .; cdr3_length: 14; j_call: TRBJ2-2; d_call: .; cdr3_aa: CASSPVHYTGELFF; cdr3_nt: TGTGCCAGCAGCCCCGTACATTACACCGGGGAGCTGTTTTTT
v_call: TRBV5-6; clone_size: .; cdr3_length: 12; j_call: TRBJ2-1; d_call: TRBD2; cdr3_aa: CASSSGLAGQFF; cdr3_nt: TGTGCCAGCAGCTCGGGACTAGCGGGGCAGTTCTTC
v_call: TRBV6-5; clone_size: .; cdr3_length: 13; j_call: TRBJ2-2; d_call: .; cdr3_aa: CASSDPDYGELFF; cdr3_nt: TGTGCCAGCAGTGACCCGGACTACGGGGAGCTGTTTTTT
v_call: TRBV5-1; clone_size: .; cdr3_length: 13; j_call: TRBJ2-3; d_call: .; cdr3_aa: CASSFGASDTQYF; cdr3_nt: TGCGCCAGCAGCTTCGGAGCGTCTGATACGCAGTATTTT
v_call: TRBV11-2; clone_size: .; cdr3_length: 15; j_call: TRBJ2-7; d_call: TRBD2; cdr3_aa: CASSHTSVGSYEQYF; cdr3_nt: TGTGCCAGCAGCCACACTAGCGTCGGCTCCTACGAGCAGTACTTC
v_call: TRBV5-6; clone_size: .; cdr3_length: 15; j_call: TRBJ1-1; d_call: .; cdr3_aa: CASSLVGGMNTEAFF; cdr3_nt: TGTGCCAGCAGCTTGGTCGGGGGGATGAACACTGAAGCTTTCTTT
v_call: TRBV7-6; clone_size: once; cdr3_length: 15; j_call: TRBJ2-3; d_call: .; cdr3_aa: CASSLVAKNTDTQYF; cdr3_nt: TGTGCCAGCAGCTTAGTGGCCAAGAACACAGATACGCAGTATTTT
v_call: TRBV6-5; clone_size: .; cdr3_length: 14; j_call: TRBJ2-5; d_call: .; cdr3_aa: CASSYTADQETQYF; cdr3_nt: TGTGCCAGCAGTTACACAGCGGACCAAGAGACCCAGTACTTC
v_call: TRBV6-4; clone_size: .; cdr3_length: 13; j_call: TRBJ1-1; d_call: .; cdr3_aa: CASSDSWGSQAFF; cdr3_nt: TGTGCCAGCAGTGACTCTTGGGGCTCTCAAGCTTTCTTT
v_call: TRBV6-1; clone_size: once; cdr3_length: 10; j_call: TRBJ1-2; d_call: .; cdr3_aa: CASRSRGYTF; cdr3_nt: TGTGCCAGCAGGTCTAGGGGCTACACCTTC
v_call: TRBV10-3; clone_size: .; cdr3_length: 14; j_call: TRBJ2-7; d_call: TRBD1; cdr3_aa: CAISRRQGPYEQYF; cdr3_nt: TGTGCCATCAGTCGGCGACAGGGGCCCTACGAGCAGTACTTC
v_call: TRBV6-1; clone_size: .; cdr3_length: 15; j_call: TRBJ1-4; d_call: TRBD1; cdr3_aa: CASRETGVTNEKLFF; cdr3_nt: TGTGCCAGCAGGGAGACAGGGGTTACTAATGAAAAACTGTTTTTT
v_call: TRBV6-1; clone_size: .; cdr3_length: 14; j_call: TRBJ2-1; d_call: .; cdr3_aa: CASSKWFSYNEQFF; cdr3_nt: TGTGCCAGCAGCAAGTGGTTCTCCTACAATGAGCAGTTCTTC
v_call: TRBV28; clone_size: .; cdr3_length: 17; j_call: TRBJ2-2; d_call: TRBD2; cdr3_aa: CASSLASGSGGTGELFF; cdr3_nt: TGTGCCAGCAGTTTGGCTAGCGGGAGCGGGGGCACCGGGGAGCTGTTTTTT